Listed here are 5 T cell receptor beta chains from one sample, sequenced in a study of T cell repertoires in aging, cancer and after chemotherapy. Amplification of TCR beta used genomic DNA extracted from peripheral blood. TRB rearrangements spanning V, D and J were amplified using mixed TRB-A/B primers. TCRdb re-called the multiplex PCR reads through MiXCR, storing one row per CDR3 protein. The repertoire includes about 3,200 distinct CDR3 sequences, less than 55% of them detected once, and about 32% sits in the top ten. The material sequenced was blood. The receptors come from a human donor with a blood cancer.

This clonotype showed up just a few times. CDR3 protein: CASGLAGISSTDTQYF. CDR3 nucleotides: TGTGCCAGTGGACTAGCGGGGATCTCTAGCACAGATACGCAGTATTTT. The chain carries TRBV19 and TRBJ2-3, with TRBD2 matching over 12 bases. The CDR3 extends over 16 amino acids. The V gene end was trimmed by 8 bases and the J gene end by 0 bases; junction bases not matched to a gene: 6. The V gene's germline CDR1 is LNHDA and CDR2 SQIVND (reference sequence).

This clonotype is labeled medium-sized (0.01 to 0.1%). This sequence joins TRBV30 and TRBJ2-6, with TRBD1 matching over 7 bases. The CDR3 spans 15 residues. V was pared by 2 bases and J by 2 bases, with 3 bases of the junction left unmatched. Germline loops: CDR1 GTSNPN, CDR2 SVGIG (reference sequence). DNA of the CDR3: TGTGCCTGGAGTACAGGGGTTGCTGGGGCCAACGTCCTGACTTTC. Translated, it gives CAWSTGVAGANVLTF. Full variable domain (outside the CDR3, taken from reference TRBV30 and TRBJ2-6): SQTIHQWPATLVQPVGSPLSLECTVEGTSNPNLYWYRQAAGRGLQLLFYSVGIGQISSEVPQNLSASRPQDRQFILSSKKLLLSDSGFYLCAWSTGVAGANVLTFGAGSRLTVL.

The chain is built from TRBV6-6 and TRBJ2-3; 14 bases agree with TRBD2. Looked up from germline, CDR1 is MNHNY and CDR2 is SVGAGI (reference sequence). V shed 4 bases, J shed 3 bases, and the junction held 6 bases outside the gene matches. This CDR3 region has 17 residues. Here the CDR3 DNA reads TGTGCCAGCAGTTCGGGACTAGCGGGGGCTACAACAGATACGCAGTATTTT. This codes for CASSSGLAGATTDTQYF.

The chain combines TRBV19 with TRBJ2-1, with 7 nucleotides matching TRBD2. J was trimmed by 8 bases and V by 6 bases; bases with no gene match: 1. In germline, CDR1 is LNHDA, CDR2 SQIVND (reference sequence). CDR3 size: 11 residues. CDR3: CASRREYEQFF. CDR3 coding DNA: TGTGCCAGTAGGCGGGAGTATGAGCAGTTCTTC.

This clonotype is termed large. The rearrangement links TRBV15 to TRBJ2-3, with TRBD1 matching 7 bases. The CDR3 spans 14 residues. V shed 10 bases, J shed 2 bases, and the junction held 9 bases outside the gene matches. The germline CDR1 and CDR2 sequences are LNHNV and YYDKDF (reference sequence). The CDR3 protein is CAIAKDRATDTQYF. The CDR3 bases are TGTGCCATCGCAAAAGACAGGGCCACAGATACGCAGTATTTT.